Following are 31 T cell receptor beta chains from one sample sequenced in a study of blood T cells in healthy people across ages (dated by TCRdb to 2013 to 2016). Receptor libraries were prepared by 5' RACE. Sequencing relied on an Illumina HiSeq 2500. A second PCR of roughly 7 to 11 cycles was run with a J-beta primer mix and a sample-barcoded 5' primer. TCRdb applied fastp at Q25 and MiXCR to the public reads, then kept only in-frame beta chains. Identical CDR3 proteins give one entry, which carries the most common genes and DNA. This sample is represented by roughly 1.5 million distinct CDR3 sequences; roughly 43% of them were singletons. Approximately 4.1% of the sample belongs to the ten largest clones. Sequencing was carried out using blood. The receptors were gathered from a woman between 18 and 29 years old in good health.

This rearrangement joins TRBV20-1 to TRBJ2-3, with D possibly matching TRBD1 (5 bases). V was clipped by 6 bases and J by 5 bases, with 15 bases between them. Germline loops: CDR1 DFQATT, CDR2 SNEGSKA (reference sequence). The CDR3 has 13 residues. The CDR3 loop is CSAESGLVDTQYF. For the CDR3, the DNA is TGCAGTGCAGAGTCAGGGTTGGTAGATACGCAGTATTTT.

The chain carries TRBV20-1 and TRBJ1-2; D is possibly TRBD1 (6 bases). This CDR3 is 12 amino acids long. V was trimmed by 6 bases and J by 4 bases, leaving 12 bases between them. Germline V CDR1 and CDR2: DFQATT, SNEGSKA (reference sequence). CDR3 in amino acids: CSAYRARYGYTF. The CDR3 coding sequence is TGCAGTGCCTACAGGGCGCGCTATGGCTACACCTTC.

This clonotype was detected only a few times. The junction departs from germline at one end; a sequencing error may be responsible. The rearrangement links TRBV5-1 to TRBJ2-1; 7 bases align to TRBD2. The CDR3 is 15 residues long. From germline, CDR1 is SGHRS and CDR2 YFSETQ. The CDR3 protein is CASSPRDYTTNEQFF. The CDR3 DNA is TGCGCCAGCAGCCCCCGGGACTACACGACAAATGAGCAGTTCTTT.

The chain recombines TRBV29-1 with TRBJ2-7, with 9 bases lining up with TRBD1. CDR3 length: 13 amino acids. Trimming took 4 bases from V and 4 from J; bases not matched to a gene: 5. The germline V gene encodes CDR1 SQVTM and CDR2 ANQGSEA. The CDR3 DNA reads TGCAGCGTTGCGGGACAGGGCATGTACGAGCAGTACTTC. It encodes CSVAGQGMYEQYF.

This chain uses TRBV7-6 with TRBJ2-3, with TRBD2 identical over 14 bases. The CDR3 length is 22 residues. Trimming at V came to 2 bases and at J to 5 bases, leaving 21 bases not matched to a gene. Germline loops: CDR1 SGHVS, CDR2 FNYEAQ. CDR3: CASSLWFPGLAGGAVEGDTQYF. The CDR3 DNA sequence: TGTGCCAGCAGCTTATGGTTCCCTGGACTAGCGGGGGGCGCAGTGGAGGGAGATACGCAGTATTTT.

This clonotype was counted only a few times. This sequence joins TRBV12-3 or TRBV12-4 and TRBJ2-5; no clear D gene. This CDR3 is built from 14 residues. V was cut by 2 bases and J by 2 bases, with 9 bases left in between. Here the CDR3 DNA reads TGTGCCAGCAGTTTAACGCAGGCGCAAGAGACCCAGTACTTC. Amino acids: CASSLTQAQETQYF.

In its sample, this clonotype was seen many times. The junction does not match germline at one end; this may be a read error. The chain employs TRBV12-3 or TRBV12-4 and TRBJ2-3; unclear D gene. CDR3 size: 13 residues. The CDR3 DNA reads as TGTGCCAGCAGCTTAGGCGAAGCAGATACGCAGTATTTT. As protein: CASSLGEADTQYF.

In its sample, this clonotype was seen a few times. CDR3 protein: CASLGQNYEQYF. CDR3 in DNA: TGTGCCAGCCTCGGACAGAACTACGAGCAGTACTTC. This chain links TRBV18 with TRBJ2-7, with D perhaps TRBD1 (6 bases). V dropped 8 bases and J dropped 3 bases, with 11 bases sitting between them. CDR3 length: 12 residues. Looked up from germline, CDR1 is KGHSH and CDR2 is LQKENI.

The rearrangement uses TRBV29-1 and TRBJ2-5, with D possibly matching TRBD2 (6 bases). CDR3 length: 15 residues. The V end lost 6 bases, the J end lost 2 bases, and 19 bases lay between the germline ends. Looked up from germline, CDR1 is SQVTM and CDR2 is ANQGSEA. The CDR3 loop reads CSVRSGTFGQETQYF. The CDR3 nucleotides are TGCAGCGTCAGATCCGGGACTTTCGGGCAAGAGACCCAGTACTTC. Full variable domain (outside the CDR3, taken from reference TRBV29-1 and TRBJ2-5): SAVISQKPSRDICQRGTSLTIQCQVDSQVTMMFWYRQQPGQSLTLIATANQGSEATYESGFVIDKFPISRPNLTFSTLTVSNMSPEDSSIYLCSVRSGTFGQETQYFGPGTRLLVL.

This clonotype was found a few times. V and J are TRBV25-1 and TRBJ2-7; no firm D call. Germline V lookup: CDR1 MGHDK, CDR2 SYGVNS. V was trimmed by 5 bases and J by 2 bases, leaving 13 bases between them. CDR3 size: 14 residues. The CDR3 sequence: CASSSTGKAYEQYF. CDR3 sequence (DNA): TGTGCCAGCAGTTCGACTGGGAAGGCCTACGAGCAGTACTTC.

The chain couples TRBV27 to TRBJ1-5; D unresolved. Trimming cost V 5 bases and J 3 bases, with 11 bases left between them. This CDR3 is 14 amino acids long. CDR1 MNHEY and CDR2 SMNVEV come from the germline V gene (reference sequence). The CDR3 loop reads CASSPRVVNQPQHF. The CDR3, as DNA: TGTGCCAGCAGTCCCCGGGTCGTCAATCAGCCCCAGCATTTT.

V is TRBV7-9 and J is TRBJ2-4; D is ambiguous. V was clipped by 3 bases and J by 0 bases, with 12 bases between them. There are 16 residues in the CDR3. Germline V gene lookup returns CDR1 SEHNR and CDR2 FQNEAQ (reference sequence). The CDR3 DNA is TGTGCCAGCAGCTTGCCAGATAGTGGAGCCAAAAACATTCAGTACTTC. Amino acid sequence: CASSLPDSGAKNIQYF.

This clonotype was seen a handful of times. The chain employs TRBV7-2 and TRBJ2-7; D possibly corresponds to TRBD2 (5 bases). V was clipped by 6 bases and J by 2 bases, with 20 bases between them. Germline V CDR1 and CDR2: SGHTA, FQGNSA. This CDR3 region has 16 residues. In nucleotides, the CDR3 is TGTGCCAGCAGATTTAGAGTTGGCGGGCTACCCTACGAGCAGTACTTC. This encodes CASRFRVGGLPYEQYF.

The V call is TRBV27, the J call TRBJ2-1, with 7 bases matching TRBD2. The assigned J gene may be wrong: the sequence end matches TRBJ2-7 better. The CDR3 has 13 amino acids. Germline CDR1 reads MNHEY; CDR2 reads SMNVEV (reference sequence). The CDR3 reads CASASSGYNEQYF. DNA of the CDR3: TGTGCCAGCGCTTCTAGCGGCTACAATGAGCAGTACTTC.

This clonotype appeared a few times. The chain recombines TRBV5-6 with TRBJ2-1, with 8 bases that match TRBD2. CDR3 size: 16 residues. Germline trimming cut 4 bases from V and 4 bases from J; bases unmatched to any gene: 10. Germline assignment: CDR1 SGHDT and CDR2 YYEEEE. CDR3 sequence (DNA): TGTGCCAGCAGCATACACCCTAGCGGGTATTACAATGAGCAGTTCTTC. It yields the protein CASSIHPSGYYNEQFF.

The chain employs TRBV20-1 and TRBJ1-5; weak D call: TRBD1 (5 bases). The length of the CDR3 is 12 residues. The V end was cut by 3 bases, the J end by 6 bases, with 9 bases between. Germline CDR1 DFQATT, CDR2 SNEGSKA (reference sequence). This chain's CDR3 is CSASKGSQPQHF. In nucleotides, the CDR3 is TGCAGTGCTAGTAAGGGGAGTCAGCCCCAGCATTTT.

The chain recombines TRBV5-6 with TRBJ2-1, with D uncertain. CDR3 length equals 16 residues. Germline V gene sequence: CDR1 SGHDT, CDR2 YYEEEE. The germline V and J ends were trimmed by 0 bases and 0 bases, with 10 bases remaining between them. For the CDR3, the DNA is TGTGCCAGCAGCTTGGACCGATTATCCTCCTACAATGAGCAGTTCTTC. Translated: CASSLDRLSSYNEQFF.

The chain recombines TRBV27 with TRBJ2-1; D is ambiguous. With the DNA end fitting TRBJ2-7 better, the J assignment may be wrong. CDR1 and CDR2 from the germline V gene are MNHEY and SMNVEV (reference sequence). The CDR3 extends over 15 amino acids. CDR3 nucleotides: TGTGCCAGCAGTTTATCGCTGAGCTCCTACAATGAGCAGTACTTC. Encoded protein: CASSLSLSSYNEQYF.

This rearrangement joins TRBV30 to TRBJ2-1; D remains ambiguous. CDR3 length: 12 amino acids. Germline lookup yields CDR1 GTSNPN and CDR2 SVGIG (reference sequence). The V end was cut by 8 bases, the J end by 10 bases, with 18 bases between. The CDR3 reads CAVAVGLVEQFF. The CDR3 DNA sequence: TGTGCCGTCGCAGTCGGGCTTGTCGAGCAGTTCTTC.

The chain couples TRBV10-3 to TRBJ2-3; 11 bases are shared with TRBD2. J was trimmed by 3 bases and V by 0 bases; bases with no gene match: 8. From germline, CDR1 is ENHRY and CDR2 SYGVKD. This CDR3 spans 18 amino acids. DNA for the CDR3: TGTGCCATCAGTGAGTCTAGCGGGGGGGCCGGGTCAACAGATACGCAGTATTTT. It codes for CAISESSGGAGSTDTQYF.

This clonotype was seen only a few times. The chain recombines TRBV9 with TRBJ1-2, with 8 bases matching TRBD1. The CDR3 runs to 13 residues. Germline V CDR1 and CDR2: SGDLS, YYNGEE. J gave up 5 bases and V 6 bases, and 6 bases lay outside the gene matches. As DNA, the CDR3 is TGTGCCAGCAACCTTCGACAGGGGTATGGCTACACCTTC. Protein: CASNLRQGYGYTF. Full variable domain (outside the CDR3, taken from reference TRBV9 and TRBJ1-2): DSGVTQTPKHLITATGQRVTLRCSPRSGDLSVYWYQQSLDQGLQFLIQYYNGEERAKGNILERFSAQQFPDLHSELNLSSLELGDSALYFCASNLRQGYGYTFGSGTRLTVV.

The chain links TRBV20-1 to TRBJ2-3; D unresolved. This CDR3 region has 15 residues. Germline assignment: CDR1 DFQATT and CDR2 SNEGSKA (reference sequence). Deletions cut 3 bases from V and 2 bases from J, with 15 bases between. This CDR3 reads CSARVGQDITDTQYF. The CDR3 DNA reads as TGCAGTGCTAGGGTAGGGCAGGATATCACAGATACGCAGTATTTT.

Comments on this clonotype: A junction boundary mismatches the germline segment, possibly from a read error. This chain uses TRBV29-1 with TRBJ2-6, with D tentatively TRBD1 or TRBD2 (5 bases each). The CDR3 length is 15 residues. The germline gives CDR1 SQVTM, CDR2 ANQGSEA. The DNA for the CDR3 is TGCGGCGTTGAAGATGGGGGAAATGGGGCCAACGTCCTGACTTTC. This sequence encodes CGVEDGGNGANVLTF. Together with reference TRBV29-1 and TRBJ2-6, the CDR3 gives the full variable domain: SAVISQKPSRDICQRGTSLTIQCQVDSQVTMMFWYRQQPGQSLTLIATANQGSEATYESGFVIDKFPISRPNLTFSTLTVSNMSPEDSSIYLCGVEDGGNGANVLTFGAGSRLTVL.

The DNA for the CDR3 is TGTGCCAGCAGTGAACAGGGCGCAGATAGGGGAAACACCATATATTTT. As protein: CASSEQGADRGNTIYF. The chain combines TRBV2 with TRBJ1-3; weak D call: TRBD1 (5 bases). V was trimmed by 2 bases and J by 4 bases, leaving 15 bases between them. The CDR3 covers 16 residues. Germline V gene lookup returns CDR1 SNHLY and CDR2 FYNNEI.

The chain carries TRBV30 and TRBJ1-5, with unresolved D. Germline V CDR1 and CDR2: GTSNPN, SVGIG (reference sequence). Deletions cut 6 bases from V and 3 bases from J, with 12 bases between. The CDR3 runs to 13 residues. As DNA, the CDR3 is TGTGCCTGCTCCCGGGATACCAATCAGCCCCAGCATTTT. This gives the protein CACSRDTNQPQHF.

This clonotype came up once. The final CDR3 position lacks the conserved phenylalanine or tryptophan, pointing to a likely read error. This sequence joins TRBV12-3 or TRBV12-4 and TRBJ2-1; 8 positions match TRBD2. The CDR3 extends over 14 amino acids. V was pared by 6 bases and J by 7 bases, with 8 bases of the junction left unmatched. The CDR3 is CASSTSGRRNEQFL. As DNA, the CDR3 is TGTGCCAGCAGCACCAGCGGGAGACGAAATGAGCAGTTCTTA.

The chain carries TRBV27 and TRBJ1-1, with D perhaps matching TRBD1 (5 bases). V was shortened by 6 bases and J by 2 bases, with 13 bases between the two germline ends. The germline V gene has CDR1 MNHEY and CDR2 SMNVEV (reference sequence). The CDR3 is 14 amino acids. CDR3 DNA sequence: TGTGCCAGCAGCTTCCCGGGACCAAACACTGAAGCTTTCTTT. It translates to CASSFPGPNTEAFF.

This rearrangement joins TRBV6-5 to TRBJ1-4, with 8 bases matching TRBD1. This CDR3 has 17 residues. V shed 6 bases and J 0 bases; nucleotides not matched to a gene: 9. Germline lookup yields CDR1 MNHEY and CDR2 SVGAGI. CDR3 nucleotides: TGTGCCAGCAGCTATGGACAGGGCAGGGCAACTAATGAAAAACTGTTTTTT. Amino acid sequence: CASSYGQGRATNEKLFF.

This clonotype was detected only a few times. The genes are TRBV6-5 and TRBJ2-5, with a weak D call TRBD1 (6 bases). This CDR3 has 14 residues. Per the germline V gene, CDR1 is MNHEY and CDR2 is SVGAGI. Between the trimmed V and J ends, which lost 2 bases and 4 bases, there was a span of 11 bases. This CDR3 is CASSYGNRAETQYF. CDR3 DNA: TGTGCCAGCAGTTACGGGAACAGGGCAGAGACCCAGTACTTC.

This clonotype was seen only a few times. The CDR3 region has the DNA TGTGCCAGCAGGAAAAACAGGGGCCACGAGCAGTACTTC. Amino acids: CASRKNRGHEQYF. This chain uses TRBV7-2 with TRBJ2-5; the match to TRBD1 covers 7 bases. The closer fit of TRBJ2-7 to the DNA end suggests the J call may be wrong. The germline gives CDR1 SGHTA, CDR2 FQGNSA. The CDR3 sequence is 13 residues long.

V gene TRBV11-2 combines with J gene TRBJ2-1; 13 nucleotides agree with TRBD2. The CDR3 sequence is 16 residues long. V lost 1 base to trimming and J lost 7 bases; unmatched junction nucleotides: 4. Germline V gives CDR1 SGHAT, CDR2 FQNNGV. In DNA, the CDR3 is TGTGCCAGCAGCTTAGGACCGGGACTAGCGGGGAATGAGCAGTTCTTC. Translated: CASSLGPGLAGNEQFF. Full variable domain (outside the CDR3, taken from reference TRBV11-2 and TRBJ2-1): EAGVAQSPRYKIIEKRQSVAFWCNPISGHATLYWYQQILGQGPKLLIQFQNNGVVDDSQLPKDRFSAERLKGVDSTLKIQPAKLEDSAVYLCASSLGPGLAGNEQFFGPGTRLTVL.